Below are 11 T cell receptor beta chains sequenced from a single sample in a study of T cell changes during pregnancy in multiple sclerosis. The assay was immunoSEQ multiplex PCR, and TCRdb's table has in-frame clones only and misses some. Here the sample spans about 68,000 clones, approximately 90% being singletons. The specimen was peripheral blood, collected in the third trimester of pregnancy. Receptor source: a female donor with multiple sclerosis, enrolled in a pregnancy study.

The chain couples TRBV30 to TRBJ1-5, with TRBD1 matching 12 bases. Germline CDR1 and CDR2: GTSNPN and SVGIG (reference sequence). V lost 3 bases to trimming and J lost 1 base; unmatched junction nucleotides: 1. This CDR3 comprises 15 residues. The CDR3, as DNA: TGTGCCTGGAGCGGGACAGGGGGCAGCAATCAGCCCCAGCATTTT. Translation: CAWSGTGGSNQPQHF. Based on the CDR3 plus reference TRBV30 and TRBJ1-5, the full variable domain is SQTIHQWPATLVQPVGSPLSLECTVEGTSNPNLYWYRQAAGRGLQLLFYSVGIGQISSEVPQNLSASRPQDRQFILSSKKLLLSDSGFYLCAWSGTGGSNQPQHFGDGTRLSIL.

The V and J genes are TRBV29-1 and TRBJ2-3, with 7 bases identical to TRBD1. This CDR3 contains 12 residues. Trimming took 7 bases from V and 0 from J; bases not matched to a gene: 1. Germline V gene data show CDR1 as SQVTM and CDR2 as ANQGSEA. CDR3 amino acids: CSADRSTDTQYF. In nucleotides, the CDR3 is TGCAGCGCGGACAGGAGCACAGATACGCAGTATTTT.

This clone was picked up one time. The V call is TRBV30, the J call TRBJ1-4; tentatively, D is TRBD1 (5 bases). The CDR3 runs 13 residues. V was clipped by 6 bases and J by 7 bases, with 15 bases between them. CDR1 is GTSNPN and CDR2 is SVGIG in the germline V gene (reference sequence). As DNA, the CDR3 is TGTGCCTGCCAATCGGGGGGGGGTGAAAAACTGTTTTTT. Translation: CACQSGGGEKLFF. The complete variable domain, with remaining parts taken from reference TRBV30 and TRBJ1-4, reads SQTIHQWPATLVQPVGSPLSLECTVEGTSNPNLYWYRQAAGRGLQLLFYSVGIGQISSEVPQNLSASRPQDRQFILSSKKLLLSDSGFYLCACQSGGGEKLFFGSGTQLSVL.

The rearrangement uses TRBV5-1 and TRBJ2-1; TRBD2 matches 12 bases. The germline CDR1 and CDR2 sequences are SGHRS and YFSETQ. This CDR3 contains 15 residues. Germline trimming cut 2 bases from V and 9 bases from J; bases unmatched to any gene: 6. The CDR3 DNA sequence: TGCGCCAGCAGCTTACGACTAGCGGGAGTTAGTGAGCAGTTCTTC. It translates to CASSLRLAGVSEQFF.

The chain carries TRBV9 and TRBJ2-5; D is possibly TRBD2 (7 bases). The CDR3 is 14 amino acids. Trimming cost V 4 bases and J 3 bases, with 13 bases left between them. Germline-derived CDR1 and CDR2 are SGDLS and YYNGEE. CDR3 loop: CASSPGDYKETQYF. The CDR3 nucleotides are TGTGCCAGCAGCCCAGGGGACTACAAAGAGACCCAGTACTTC.

The rearrangement links TRBV5-6 to TRBJ2-1; 10 bases are shared with TRBD2. Germline CDR1 is SGHDT and CDR2 is YYEEEE. The CDR3 is 14 residues long. J gave up 9 bases and V 9 bases, and 12 bases lay outside the gene matches. The CDR3 region is CATSGLAGDAEQFF. CDR3 nucleotide sequence: TGTGCCACCTCAGGGCTAGCGGGAGACGCTGAGCAGTTCTTC.

The rearrangement links TRBV30 to TRBJ2-7; 10 bases are shared with TRBD1. The CDR3 consists of 14 residues. The V gene's germline CDR1 is GTSNPN and CDR2 SVGIG (reference sequence). V trimming: 2 bases; J trimming: 2 bases; junction bases outside the gene matches: 3. The CDR3 is CAWSPGTGAYEQYF. CDR3 in DNA: TGTGCCTGGAGTCCAGGGACAGGGGCCTACGAGCAGTACTTC.

The chain carries TRBV23-1 and TRBJ1-4, with D possibly matching TRBD1 (6 bases). TRBV23-1 is sorted into the ORF group, with uncertain function. The CDR3 runs to 15 residues. Trimming shortened V by 4 bases and J by 8 bases, and 17 bases separated the two germline ends. DNA for the CDR3: TGCGCCAGCAGTCGCAGGGGTTCTCGGTACGAAAAACTGTTTTTT. Translating gives CASSRRGSRYEKLFF.

Turning to this clone: Other DNA sequences in the same sample also yield this CDR3. The V call is TRBV7-9, the J call TRBJ1-1; D possibly corresponds to TRBD1 (6 bases). The CDR3 runs to 15 residues. Germline values: CDR1 SEHNR, CDR2 FQNEAQ (reference sequence). V was trimmed by 1 base and J by 1 base, leaving 10 bases between them. As DNA, the CDR3 is TGTGCCAGCAGCTTAGTTGGGACACCGAACACTGAAGCTTTCTTT. Its translation is CASSLVGTPNTEAFF.

V is TRBV4-2 and J is TRBJ2-1; tentative D call: TRBD1 (6 bases). CDR1 is LGHNA, CDR2 YNFKEQ, per germline. V lost 1 base and J lost 4, with 17 bases in between. The length of the CDR3 is 17 residues. DNA of the CDR3: TGTGCCAGCAGCCAAGTCACAGGGAATATGGGTTACAATGAGCAGTTCTTC. Residues: CASSQVTGNMGYNEQFF.

The rearrangement uses TRBV6-6 and TRBJ2-5; a weak D match, TRBD1 (5 bases). Germline assignment: CDR1 MNHNY and CDR2 SVGAGI (reference sequence). The CDR3 extends over 15 amino acids. V lost 0 bases and J 4 bases, leaving 12 bases between the germline ends. For the CDR3, the DNA is TGTGCCAGCAGTTACTCTTCCAGGGAAGGAGAGACCCAGTACTTC. Translation: CASSYSSREGETQYF.